Following are 8 T cell receptor beta chains from one sample sequenced in a study of T-cell reconstitution after alpha-beta-depleted transplantation in children. During its preparation, the TCRbeta library received unique molecular identifiers. Each CDR3 protein gets one entry after TCRdb re-called the PCR reads with MiXCR. The sample contains about 980,000 distinct CDR3 sequences, about 29% of which appear only once. The sequenced sample was PBMCs, mostly from graft donor cells, obtained 360 days after TCRalphabeta/CD19-depleted stem cell transplant. The receptors originated from a boy under two years old who had a stem cell transplant for SCID, so the T cells may come from the graft donor.

This clonotype was seen more than once but under ten times. V gene TRBV27 combines with J gene TRBJ1-4; 7 bases fit TRBD1. The CDR3 covers 13 residues. With 5 bases clipped from V and 8 bases from J, the junction kept 5 bases outside the gene matches. Germline V lookup: CDR1 MNHEY, CDR2 SMNVEV (reference sequence). CDR3 in DNA: TGTGCCAGCAGTCGGTGGACAGGCGAAAAACTGTTTTTT. It translates to CASSRWTGEKLFF.

This chain joins TRBV20-1 and TRBJ1-5; a weak D match, TRBD1 (6 bases). V was shortened by 0 bases and J by 6 bases, with 24 bases between the two germline ends. In germline, CDR1 is DFQATT, CDR2 SNEGSKA (reference sequence). The CDR3 covers 18 residues. CDR3 sequence (DNA): TGCAGTGCTAGAGATCTTACATCCTTTCGGGGGGGCGTTCAGCCCCAGCATTTT. Its protein is CSARDLTSFRGGVQPQHF.

This chain connects TRBV2 to TRBJ2-7; 7 positions match TRBD1. The V segment lost 6 bases and the J segment 2 bases; nucleotides outside the gene matches: 7. This CDR3 has 14 residues. Germline lookup yields CDR1 SNHLY and CDR2 FYNNEI. The CDR3 reads CASRARDSTYEQYF. The CDR3 region has the DNA TGTGCCAGCAGGGCCCGGGACAGCACCTACGAGCAGTACTTC.

This sequence joins TRBV5-1 and TRBJ2-7, with D perhaps matching TRBD1 (7 bases). The CDR3 covers 15 residues. The germline CDR1 and CDR2 sequences are SGHRS and YFSETQ. V gave up 6 bases and J gave up 8 bases, with 24 bases separating them. The DNA of the CDR3 is TGCGCCAGCACCCTGGGGGGACAGAACCCTATGAAGCAGTACTTC. Translation: CASTLGGQNPMKQYF.

The gene calls are TRBV5-5 and TRBJ2-5; D is uncertain. With 4 bases removed from V and 3 bases from J, the gap between germline ends came to 16 bases. Germline V CDR1 and CDR2: SGHKS, YYEKEE (reference sequence). CDR3 length equals 15 residues. The CDR3 coding sequence is TGTGCCAGCAGCCGTCGCTCGTCCGACAAAGAGACCCAGTACTTC. Translating gives CASSRRSSDKETQYF.

This chain links TRBV15 with TRBJ1-4, with no clear D. Germline lookup yields CDR1 LNHNV and CDR2 YYDKDF (reference sequence). This CDR3 has 16 residues. V was clipped by 2 bases and J by 6 bases, with 16 bases between them. For the CDR3, the DNA is TGTGCCACCAGCAGATCCCCGAGCATGGGTTATGAAAAACTGTTTTTT. Translation gives CATSRSPSMGYEKLFF.

This clonotype was detected only a few times. The gene calls are TRBV4-3 and TRBJ2-1; tentative D call: TRBD1 (5 bases). CDR3 size: 13 residues. The V and J ends lost 0 bases and 13 bases respectively, with 13 bases between them. The germline V gene encodes CDR1 LGHNA and CDR2 YSLEER. CDR3 sequence reads: CASSQDRKGSQFF. The CDR3 DNA sequence: TGCGCCAGCAGCCAAGATCGAAAGGGGTCCCAGTTCTTC.

This chain joins TRBV11-2 and TRBJ2-7; 9 nucleotides match TRBD1. V lost 5 bases, J lost 4 bases, and 12 bases stayed unmatched. The CDR3 is made up of 16 amino acids. Germline lookup yields CDR1 SGHAT and CDR2 FQNNGV. The chain's CDR3 is CASSPGPGTGMYEQYF. The CDR3 DNA sequence: TGTGCCAGCAGCCCCGGACCCGGGACAGGGATGTACGAGCAGTACTTC.